This entry describes one T cell receptor (beta chain). MiXCR, applied by TCRdb to the 5' RACE reads, yields one record per CDR3 protein. The sample holds roughly 61,000 distinct CDR3 sequences, about 10% seen once. The data stem from a study of neurological immune-mediated disorders. The time point denotes: longitudinal time-point 1 (baseline). This clonotype was sampled from a male donor with HTLV-1-associated myelopathy (HAM/TSP). The sequenced material came from PBMCs.

CDR3 sequence (DNA): TGCAGTGCGATCCCTCATTCCTTAGCGGGGGTGTGGGAGACCCAGTACTTC. This codes for CSAIPHSLAGVWETQYF. The J gene is TRBJ2-5, the V gene TRBV20-1, with TRBD2 identical over 9 bases. Germline CDR1 is DFQATT and CDR2 is SNEGSKA (reference sequence). The junction had 19 bases not matched to a gene; V was cut back by 6 bases and J by 5 bases. This CDR3 is built from 17 residues.